A selection of T cell receptor beta chains follows, all from one sample in a study of blood T cell repertoires in COVID-19. Assay: immunoSEQ multiplex PCR; the TCRdb copy retains only in-frame clones and omits some. Of tens of thousands of clones detected, around 80% appear once; the ten largest clones hold approximately 2.5%. Sequenced input: peripheral blood. These TCRs come from a man older than 75 with active or convalescent COVID-19. Each CDR3 is given with its conserved first and last residue. Fields, in order: D gene, V gene, J gene, clone size, CDR3 protein, CDR3 DNA. D genes are given only for firm matches. Clone size appears in some rows only: once, few, many, or a class for an expanded clone.

>-|TRBV7-2|TRBJ1-6|-
CASTPTRGGSPLHF
TGTGCCAGCACCCCGACAAGAGGGGGTTCACCCCTCCACTTT
>-|TRBV19|TRBJ2-2|-
CASKRDSGTGELFF
TGTGCCAGCAAACGGGACTCCGGGACCGGGGAGCTGTTTTTT
>-|TRBV19|TRBJ1-2|once
CASSIGGRELAGYTF
TGTGCCAGTAGTATTGGCGGGAGGGAACTGGCTGGCTACACCTTC
>-|TRBV6-2/TRBV6-3|TRBJ1-2|-
CASSPLDYGYTF
TGTGCCAGCAGTCCCCTAGACTATGGCTACACCTTC
>-|TRBV5-1|TRBJ2-3|-
CASSYGGHADTQYF
TGCGCCAGCAGCTACGGGGGGCACGCAGATACGCAGTATTTT
>TRBD2|TRBV7-7|TRBJ2-3|-
CASSLLAGGPSGTDTQYF
TGTGCCAGCAGCTTGCTAGCGGGAGGGCCCTCCGGCACAGATACGCAGTATTTT
>-|TRBV2|TRBJ2-5|-
CASSQARMMETQYF
TGTGCCAGCAGTCAGGCTCGGATGATGGAGACCCAGTACTTC
>TRBD1|TRBV7-9|TRBJ2-3|-
CASSLLTGIGTDTQYF
TGTGCCAGCAGCTTATTGACAGGGATCGGCACAGATACGCAGTATTTT
>TRBD1|TRBV6-2/TRBV6-3|TRBJ1-5|few
CASSYTGGLQPQHF
TGTGCCAGCAGTTATACAGGGGGGTTGCAGCCCCAGCATTTT
>TRBD1|TRBV4-2|TRBJ1-3|-
CASSHDRGSGNTIYF
TGTGCCAGCAGCCACGACAGGGGCTCTGGAAACACCATATATTTT
>TRBD2|TRBV11-3|TRBJ2-7|few
CASSLGLAGRIRDEQYF
TGTGCCAGCAGCCTGGGACTAGCGGGCCGAATCCGCGACGAGCAGTACTTC
>-|TRBV28|TRBJ1-4|-
CASNSASTNEKLFF
TGTGCCAGCAATAGCGCTTCAACTAATGAAAAACTGTTTTTT
>-|TRBV3-1/TRBV3-2|TRBJ2-5|-
CASSPSGLQETQYF
TGTGCCAGCAGCCCTTCTGGCCTCCAAGAGACCCAGTACTTC
>-|TRBV6-5|TRBJ1-6|-
CASRSSYNSPLHF
TGTGCCAGCAGGAGCTCCTATAATTCACCCCTCCACTTT
>-|TRBV7-8|TRBJ2-5|-
CASSSARTLQETQYF
TGTGCCAGCAGCTCCGCTAGGACTTTACAAGAGACCCAGTACTTC
>TRBD1|TRBV29-1|TRBJ1-2|-
CSGLAEGAGQGVGGYTF
TGCAGCGGACTCGCAGAAGGGGCCGGACAGGGAGTCGGTGGCTACACCTTC
>-|TRBV5-1|TRBJ2-1|once
CASSLGSSGSNNEQFF
TGCGCCAGCAGCTTGGGGTCTAGTGGATCCAACAATGAGCAGTTCTTC
>-|TRBV7-2|TRBJ1-5|-
CASSLSRGQPQHF
TGTGCCAGCAGCTTAAGCAGGGGACAGCCCCAGCATTTT
>TRBD2|TRBV11-2|TRBJ2-7|-
CASSLAASGRHEQYF
TGTGCCAGCAGCTTAGCGGCTAGCGGGAGACACGAGCAGTACTTC
>TRBD1|TRBV5-1|TRBJ2-5|-
CASSLEQGAFQETQYF
TGCGCCAGCAGCTTGGAACAGGGGGCTTTTCAAGAGACCCAGTACTTC
>TRBD1|TRBV12-5|TRBJ1-1|-
CASGLQGAAEAFF
TGTGCTAGTGGATTGCAGGGGGCCGCTGAAGCTTTCTTT
>TRBD1|TRBV6-5|TRBJ1-5|-
CASSHRGLEQPQHF
TGTGCCAGCAGTCACAGGGGGCTCGAACAGCCCCAGCATTTT
>-|TRBV11-2|TRBJ2-1|-
CASSLRTAISDEQFF
TGTGCCAGCAGCTTAAGGACAGCTATTTCCGATGAGCAGTTCTTC
>-|TRBV30|TRBJ1-4|-
CAWSAVGDYEKLFF
TGTGCCTGGAGTGCAGTAGGAGACTATGAAAAACTGTTTTTT
>-|TRBV27|TRBJ1-1|-
CASSFRRNTEAFF
TGTGCCAGCAGTTTCCGCAGGAACACTGAAGCTTTCTTT
>TRBD2|TRBV5-1|TRBJ2-3|-
CASSPIAGDLDTQYF
TGCGCCAGCAGCCCAATAGCGGGAGATTTAGATACGCAGTATTTT
>-|TRBV7-2|TRBJ2-2|once
CASSLGETATGELFF
TGTGCCAGCAGCTTAGGCGAGACAGCCACCGGGGAGCTGTTTTTT
>TRBD1|TRBV7-2|TRBJ2-5|-
CASRNRGQETQYF
TGTGCCAGCAGGAACAGGGGTCAAGAGACCCAGTACTTC
>-|TRBV11-2|TRBJ2-3|-
CASSLDRGSTDTQYF
TGTGCCAGCAGCTTAGATCGGGGTAGCACAGATACGCAGTATTTT
>TRBD1|TRBV28|TRBJ1-6|-
CASSSPGGYSPLHF
TGTGCCAGCAGTTCCCCAGGGGGGTATTCACCCCTCCACTTT
>-|TRBV6-4|TRBJ2-5|-
CASSPMAGAQETQYF
TGTGCCAGCAGCCCGATGGCGGGGGCGCAAGAGACCCAGTACTTC
>TRBD2|TRBV5-1|TRBJ2-1|-
CASSTPLAGGPDEQFF
TGCGCCAGCAGCACCCCTCTAGCGGGGGGGCCCGATGAGCAGTTCTTC
>-|TRBV11-2|TRBJ1-4|once
CASSSGKFNPNEKLFF
TGTGCCAGCAGCTCCGGGAAGTTTAATCCTAATGAAAAACTGTTTTTT
>TRBD2|TRBV11-2|TRBJ2-3|-
CASSLRMTSGGIDTQYF
TGTGCCAGCAGCTTACGGATGACTAGCGGGGGAATAGATACGCAGTATTTT
>TRBD1|TRBV15|TRBJ2-1|-
CATSREPGQGLASYNEQFF
TGTGCCACCAGCAGGGAGCCGGGACAGGGGTTAGCGTCCTACAATGAGCAGTTCTTC
>TRBD2|TRBV6-2/TRBV6-3|TRBJ2-1|-
CASSGFGTSGILSLHEQFF
TGTGCCAGCAGTGGCTTCGGGACTAGCGGGATTTTAAGTTTGCATGAGCAGTTCTTC
>TRBD2|TRBV5-1|TRBJ2-5|once
CASSGLGLDRETQYF
TGCGCCAGCAGCGGACTCGGACTAGATAGGGAGACCCAGTACTTC
>TRBD1|TRBV6-5|TRBJ2-5|-
CASSKRTGPATQYF
TGTGCCAGCAGTAAACGGACAGGGCCGGCGACCCAGTACTTC
>-|TRBV11-2|TRBJ1-6|few
CASSLLAYNSPLHF
TGTGCCAGCAGCTTACTCGCCTATAATTCACCCCTCCACTTT
>TRBD1|TRBV6-2/TRBV6-3|TRBJ1-2|-
CASSTQQGYYGYTF
TGTGCCAGCAGTACCCAACAGGGGTACTATGGCTACACCTTC
>TRBD1|TRBV6-5|TRBJ2-7|-
CASRRDRKFYEQYF
TGTGCCAGCAGACGGGACAGGAAATTCTACGAGCAGTACTTC
>-|TRBV6-5|TRBJ1-1|few
CASTPGGRTNTEAFF
TGTGCCAGCACGCCGGGGGGCAGAACGAACACTGAAGCTTTCTTT